The 14 T cell receptor beta chains below come from one sample, sequenced in a study of blood T cell repertoires in COVID-19. Repertoires were generated with immunoSEQ multiplex PCR, while TCRdb's copy carries only in-frame clones and drops some. The table has some 320,000 clones, over 75% seen once. The sequenced material came from peripheral blood. Receptors originate from a woman aged 50 to 65 who had recovered from COVID-19.

The V call is TRBV24-1, the J call TRBJ2-2, with 7 bases fitting TRBD1. This CDR3 is built from 15 residues. The V gene end was trimmed by 4 bases and the J gene end by 4 bases; junction bases not matched to a gene: 5. The germline gives CDR1 KGHDR, CDR2 SFDVKD. The CDR3 coding sequence is TGTGCCACCAGTGACGGGACAGTGAGCACCGGGGAGCTGTTTTTT. Protein sequence: CATSDGTVSTGELFF.

The rearrangement links TRBV19 to TRBJ2-7, with 11 bases matching TRBD2. CDR1 and CDR2 from the germline V gene are LNHDA and SQIVND (reference sequence). After removal of 6 bases from V and 7 bases from J, the junction contained 5 bases not matched to a gene. This CDR3 region has 13 residues. In nucleotides, the CDR3 is TGTGCCAGTAGGGGACTAGCGGAGGGGGAGCAGTACTTC. This sequence encodes CASRGLAEGEQYF.

The chain employs TRBV7-2 and TRBJ1-3; D perhaps matches TRBD1 (6 bases). The CDR3 length is 14 residues. Trimming stripped 3 bases from V and 7 bases from J, with 13 bases between. Germline V gene data show CDR1 as SGHTA and CDR2 as FQGNSA. The CDR3 nucleotides read TGTGCCAGCAGCTTGTACAGGGTGGAGAACACCATATATTTT. Protein: CASSLYRVENTIYF.

This chain uses TRBV24-1 with TRBJ1-2; 8 bases agree with TRBD1. CDR1 and CDR2 (germline): KGHDR, SFDVKD. Trimming at V came to 2 bases and at J to 6 bases, leaving 7 bases not matched to a gene. The CDR3 extends over 15 amino acids. CDR3 protein: CATSDSGTGINGYTF. The CDR3 DNA reads as TGTGCCACCAGTGATTCCGGGACAGGAATCAATGGCTACACCTTC.

V gene TRBV21-1 combines with J gene TRBJ1-2; the table calls TRBD1, which could not be checked here. TRBV21-1 is deemed a pseudogene. CDR3 size: 20 residues. The CDR3 protein is CASLYPECCHPGQGNYGYTF. The CDR3 DNA follows: TGTGCCAGCCTTTACCCGGAGTGCTGCCATCCGGGACAGGGGAACTATGGCTACACCTTC.

The rearrangement uses TRBV28 and TRBJ2-3; no reliable D call. CDR1 is MDHEN, CDR2 SYDVKM, per germline. Trimming removed 5 bases at V and 7 bases at J, with 16 bases between. This CDR3 contains 14 residues. In DNA form, the CDR3 reads TGTGCCAGCAGTCACAGCATACAACCCCATACGCAGTATTTT. It translates to CASSHSIQPHTQYF. Filled out from reference TRBV28 and TRBJ2-3, the complete variable domain reads DVKVTQSSRYLVKRTGEKVFLECVQDMDHENMFWYRQDPGLGLRLIYFSYDVKMKEKGDIPEGYSVSREKKERFSLILESASTNQTSMYLCASSHSIQPHTQYFGPGTRLTVL.

The chain employs TRBV5-4 and TRBJ2-4; 11 nucleotides line up with TRBD2. The germline V gene has CDR1 SGHNT and CDR2 YYREEE (reference sequence). This CDR3 has 16 residues. After removal of 2 bases from V and 0 bases from J, the junction contained 1 base not matched to a gene. This CDR3 reads CASSLGLAGAKNIQYF. As DNA, the CDR3 is TGTGCCAGCAGCTTAGGACTAGCGGGAGCCAAAAACATTCAGTACTTC.

This sequence joins TRBV19 and TRBJ1-2; TRBD1 agrees at 9 bases. V lost 9 bases and J lost 3; bases outside the gene matches: 2. The CDR3 runs 12 residues. Germline assignment: CDR1 LNHDA and CDR2 SQIVND (reference sequence). The CDR3 here is CASRDRDYGYTF. DNA for the CDR3: TGTGCCAGCAGGGACAGGGACTATGGCTACACCTTC.

The J gene is TRBJ1-5, the V gene TRBV11-1; a weak D match, TRBD1 (5 bases). V was shortened by 8 bases and J by 3 bases, with 11 bases between the two germline ends. Looked up from germline, CDR1 is SGHAT and CDR2 is FQDESV (reference sequence). This CDR3 has 13 amino acids. CDR3 sequence: CASGDSTNQPQHF. The CDR3, as DNA: TGTGCCAGCGGCGACAGTACCAATCAGCCCCAGCATTTT.

In its sample, this clone was seen once. The chain carries TRBV5-6 and TRBJ2-5; D remains ambiguous. The V gene's germline CDR1 is SGHDT and CDR2 YYEEEE. This CDR3 is built from 15 residues. The V end lost 1 base, the J end lost 0 bases, and 10 bases lay between the germline ends. DNA for the CDR3: TGTGCCAGCAGCTTGTCAATAGCCTACCAAGAGACCCAGTACTTC. Translating gives CASSLSIAYQETQYF.

The CDR3 reads CASSLGQPYSNQPQHF. Written as DNA, the CDR3 is TGTGCCAGCTCACTGGGGCAACCGTATAGCAATCAGCCCCAGCATTTT. The chain couples TRBV18 to TRBJ1-5; D is perhaps TRBD1 (5 bases). Germline loops: CDR1 KGHSH, CDR2 LQKENI. V lost 4 bases to trimming and J lost 0 bases, with 13 bases between them. The CDR3 is made up of 16 amino acids.

The CDR3: CASSPQPQTDTQYF. CDR3 in DNA: TGTGCCAGCAGTCCTCAACCCCAGACAGATACGCAGTATTTT. The gene calls are TRBV9 and TRBJ2-3; D uncertain. Germline CDR1 and CDR2: SGDLS and YYNGEE. The CDR3 contains 14 residues. V gave up 5 bases and J gave up 3 bases, with 13 bases separating them.

The chain combines TRBV7-2 with TRBJ2-5; TRBD1 aligns across 7 bases. The CDR3 contains 13 residues. From germline, CDR1 is SGHTA and CDR2 FQGNSA. The junction had 3 bases not matched to a gene; V was cut back by 5 bases and J by 3 bases. CDR3 coding DNA: TGTGCCAGCAGCCTTGACAGGGAAGAGACCCAGTACTTC. Translation: CASSLDREETQYF.

The gene calls are TRBV6-5 and TRBJ2-7, with TRBD1 identical over 8 bases. Germline CDR1 MNHEY, CDR2 SVGAGI. V lost 4 bases and J lost 3; bases outside the gene matches: 5. CDR3 size: 14 residues. CDR3 in amino acids: CASSSLDRDYEQYF. DNA of the CDR3: TGTGCCAGCAGTTCCTTGGACAGGGACTACGAGCAGTACTTC.